The following is a T cell receptor (beta chain) sequence with its context. The data derive from a study of blood T cell repertoires in COVID-19. Study background: Spain, Italy and the United States supplied samples that represented acute and convalescent COVID-19. T cells, B-cell-depleted T cells, or PBMCs provided the cDNA or gDNA that served as material.

CDR3 length: 13 amino acids. V lost 0 bases to trimming and J lost 11 bases; unmatched junction nucleotides: 5. Germline lookup yields CDR1 LNHDA and CDR2 SQIVND (reference sequence). In the original processing: Reference gene primer amplification gave nucleated cell count estimates. The assay was immunoSEQ multiplex PCR, and TCRdb's table has in-frame clones only and misses some. V, J and clone size derive from that table, while D and trimming were established from the DNA sequence. The sample records over 100,000 clones, 91% being singletons. Sequences were obtained from peripheral blood. The source of this sequence is a man between 18 and 29 years old with acute or convalescent COVID-19. This sequence joins TRBV19 and TRBJ1-1; 8 positions agree with TRBD1. In nucleotides, the CDR3 is TGTGCCAGTAGTATAGACCGGACAGGGAGGGCTTTCTTT. The encoded protein is CASSIDRTGRAFF.